This T cell receptor beta chain was recorded in a study of blood T cells in healthy people across ages. Caucasian individuals from Russia who were healthy and aged about 6 to 95 acted as donors. Study results and caveats: Fewer expanded clones and more diversity marked long-lived versus aged donors. Shifts in expanded clonotypes may have been confounded by donor CMV status, which was unknown.

Next came a second PCR, run for about 6 to 12 cycles, which used a sample-barcoded 5' primer along with a J-beta primer mix. TCRdb analysed the 5' RACE reads with MiXCR anew, one entry per CDR3 protein. The table includes about 720,000 distinct CDR3 sequences, about 25% detected once. For this clonotype: Its antigen remains unknown.

These data are also associated with another study on T cells of mothers and their children. From that study: It was observed that no persistent microchimeric T cell clones could be detected.

The sequence derives from a boy between 5 and 17 years old in good health. The specimen was blood.

The CDR3 DNA reads as TGTGCCAGCAGTTTAGCAGGGAGGGGATTACAAGAGACCCAGTACTTC. Its translation: CASSLAGRGLQETQYF. V and J are TRBV12-3 or TRBV12-4 and TRBJ2-5; 7 nucleotides agree with TRBD2. This CDR3 is 16 amino acids long. Losses at the gene ends were 0 bases for V and 2 bases for J; bases not matched to a gene: 6.